The next 16 T cell receptor beta chains were all read from a single sample in a study of response to subunit inactivated influenza vaccine. TCRdb called the RT-PCR reads again in MiXCR, with one record for every CDR3 protein. The repertoire includes 500,000 or so distinct CDR3 sequences, about a tenth of them detected once, and more than 10% sits in the top ten. The starting material was PBMCs from blood, obtained about 40 days after vaccination. The receptors derive from a man aged 50 to 59 who received an inactivated influenza vaccine.

This clonotype was seen many times. V gene TRBV12-3 or TRBV12-4 combines with J gene TRBJ2-3; 8 nucleotides match TRBD2. The CDR3 is 14 residues long. J was trimmed by 5 bases and V by 3 bases; bases with no gene match: 4. Written as DNA, the CDR3 is TGTGCCAGCAGTTTTAGCGGGGTGGAAGATACGCAGTATTTT. This gives the protein CASSFSGVEDTQYF.

Only a few counts were recorded for this clonotype. The chain joins TRBV20-1 to TRBJ2-7; TRBD1 is a possible D gene (6 bases). This CDR3 has 13 amino acids. Germline V CDR1 and CDR2: DFQATT, SNEGSKA (reference sequence). Trimming pared 6 bases from V and 3 bases from J, leaving 15 bases between. The CDR3 DNA is TGCAGTGCGGGGACACCCCAACTCTACGAGCAGTACTTC. Its translation is CSAGTPQLYEQYF.

This clonotype was detected only a few times. The rearrangement joins TRBV7-9 to TRBJ2-3; TRBD2 agrees at 10 bases. V dropped 2 bases and J dropped 6; count of bases not matched to a gene: 5. The CDR3 runs to 15 residues. Germline CDR1 and CDR2: SEHNR and FQNEAQ (reference sequence). CDR3 DNA sequence: TGTGCCAGCAGCTTAATAGCGGGGGGCTTTGATACGCAGTATTTT. Translation gives CASSLIAGGFDTQYF. Variable domain in full (rest from reference TRBV7-9 and TRBJ2-3): DTGVSQNPRHKITKRGQNVTFRCDPISEHNRLYWYRQTLGQGPEFLTYFQNEAQLEKSRLLSDRFSAERPKGSFSTLEIQRTEQGDSAMYLCASSLIAGGFDTQYFGPGTRLTVL.

This clonotype was counted a few times. The genes are TRBV18 and TRBJ2-7; 9 bases align to TRBD1. V lost 2 bases, J lost 6 bases, and 5 bases stayed unmatched. CDR1 KGHSH and CDR2 LQKENI come from the germline V gene. This CDR3 is built from 14 residues. The chain's CDR3 is CASSPAQGALEQYF. The CDR3 DNA sequence: TGTGCCAGCTCACCAGCACAGGGGGCCCTCGAGCAGTACTTC.

In DNA, the CDR3 is TGCAGTGCTAGAATTGGGCGTCAAGAAAACATTCAGTACTTC. Amino acids: CSARIGRQENIQYF. The V and J genes are TRBV20-1 and TRBJ2-4, with D unclear. Germline values: CDR1 DFQATT, CDR2 SNEGSKA (reference sequence). V was clipped by 2 bases and J by 5 bases, with 13 bases between them. The CDR3 has 14 residues.

The rearrangement joins TRBV11-2 to TRBJ2-5, with D unclear. This CDR3 is 15 amino acids long. CDR1 and CDR2 (germline): SGHAT, FQNNGV. The V end lost 1 base, the J end lost 1 base, and 10 bases lay between the germline ends. DNA of the CDR3: TGTGCCAGCAGCTTAGGGCTCCCCGCCCAAGAGACCCAGTACTTC. It translates to CASSLGLPAQETQYF.

This clonotype has a handful of counts. V usage is TRBV7-9 and J usage is TRBJ1-1; the D is unclear. The germline gives CDR1 SEHNR, CDR2 FQNEAQ (reference sequence). This CDR3 has 12 amino acids. The V end lost 5 bases, the J end lost 1 base, and 5 bases lay between the germline ends. The CDR3 loop reads CASSHGNTEAFF. The CDR3 nucleotides read TGTGCCAGCAGCCACGGGAACACTGAAGCTTTCTTT.

The V call is TRBV29-1, the J call TRBJ1-1; 9 bases align to TRBD1. The germline gives CDR1 SQVTM, CDR2 ANQGSEA. The V segment lost 4 bases and the J segment 4 bases; nucleotides outside the gene matches: 4. The CDR3 totals 13 residues. The CDR3 sequence is CSVGQGVGTEAFF. CDR3 in DNA: TGCAGCGTTGGACAGGGGGTAGGCACTGAAGCTTTCTTT.

The CDR3 DNA reads as TGCAGTGTTCAAGACCCTAGCGGTTACAATGAGCAGTTCTTC. It is translated as CSVQDPSGYNEQFF. J is TRBJ2-1 and V is TRBV20-1, with 7 bases identical to TRBD2. V gave up 7 bases and J gave up 4 bases; unmatched junction bases: 10. The CDR3 runs to 14 residues. Germline-derived CDR1 and CDR2 are DFQATT and SNEGSKA (reference sequence).

This clonotype was seen a few times. J is TRBJ1-1 and V is TRBV7-8, with 7 bases that match TRBD1. CDR1 is SGHVS and CDR2 is FQNEAQ in the germline V gene. The CDR3 is 15 residues long. V gave up 6 bases and J gave up 4 bases; unmatched junction bases: 11. DNA of the CDR3: TGTGCCAGCAGGGATGGAGGGGGCGCAGGCACTGAAGCTTTCTTT. It is translated as CASRDGGGAGTEAFF.

The rearrangement links TRBV20-1 to TRBJ2-7; D remains ambiguous. V was cut by 3 bases and J by 6 bases, with 15 bases left in between. The CDR3 runs to 13 residues. The germline V gene has CDR1 DFQATT and CDR2 SNEGSKA (reference sequence). CDR3 DNA: TGCAGTGCTAGGACCGGAATCTACGGCGAGCAGTACTTC. Protein product: CSARTGIYGEQYF.

The V gene is TRBV7-9, the J gene TRBJ2-1; 8 positions match TRBD1. With 5 bases clipped from V and 5 bases from J, the junction kept 11 bases outside the gene matches. Germline CDR1 reads SEHNR; CDR2 reads FQNEAQ (reference sequence). The CDR3 loop spans 16 amino acids. The CDR3 region is CASSHSRGPFDNEQFF. The CDR3 DNA follows: TGTGCCAGCAGCCACAGCAGGGGGCCCTTCGACAATGAGCAGTTCTTC.

This clonotype was seen only a few times. This chain joins TRBV2 and TRBJ2-7, with 9 bases matching TRBD1. The CDR3 length is 14 residues. J gave up 5 bases and V 3 bases, and 5 bases lay outside the gene matches. Germline CDR1 and CDR2: SNHLY and FYNNEI. CDR3 protein: CASSERGTGNEQYF. The CDR3 DNA is TGTGCCAGCAGTGAGAGGGGGACAGGGAACGAGCAGTACTTC.

V is TRBV10-3 and J is TRBJ2-7; the match to TRBD1 covers 12 bases. Trimming at V came to 4 bases and at J to 6 bases, leaving 10 bases not matched to a gene. CDR1 is ENHRY, CDR2 SYGVKD, per germline. The CDR3 consists of 16 residues. The CDR3 sequence is CAISARQGTGGSEQYF. As DNA, the CDR3 is TGTGCCATCAGTGCTCGCCAGGGGACAGGGGGCAGCGAGCAGTACTTC.

This sequence joins TRBV7-8 and TRBJ2-1; D ambiguous. CDR1 SGHVS and CDR2 FQNEAQ come from the germline V gene. V shed 1 base and J shed 6 bases, with 10 bases lying between them. CDR3 length: 14 amino acids. The CDR3 DNA is TGTGCCAGCAGCTTAGGTTGGCAGAGCAATGAGCAGTTCTTC. This gives the protein CASSLGWQSNEQFF. Full variable domain (outside the CDR3, taken from reference TRBV7-8 and TRBJ2-1): GAGVSQSPRYKVAKRGQDVALRCDPISGHVSLFWYQQALGQGPEFLTYFQNEAQLDKSGLPSDRFFAERPEGSVSTLKIQRTQQEDSAVYLCASSLGWQSNEQFFGPGTRLTVL.

The chain uses TRBV28 and TRBJ2-7; 8 nucleotides match TRBD1. V shed 8 bases and J 1 base; nucleotides not matched to a gene: 10. Germline values: CDR1 MDHEN, CDR2 SYDVKM. This CDR3 has 15 residues. The CDR3 is CASFSIQGVSYEQYF. The CDR3 DNA reads TGTGCCAGCTTCTCGATACAGGGGGTTTCCTACGAGCAGTACTTC.